This T cell receptor beta chain came from a study of T cell clonality in common variable immunodeficiency. Study results and limitations: CVID subjects shared fewer TCRbeta clones than healthy controls did.

Trimming took 2 bases from V and 2 from J; bases not matched to a gene: 0. Germline assignment: CDR1 SGHNT and CDR2 YENEEA. The CDR3 covers 15 residues. Clones were sequenced by immunoSEQ multiplex PCR, and TCRdb holds only the in-frame ones, with some missing. The data show tens of thousands of clones, none appearing only once, with roughly 1.5% held by the ten largest. This clone was seen many times. The antigen remains unidentified. The CDR3 end falls 3 residues outside the read, so it is completed with the germline J gene. The sequence came from a person between 18 and 75 years old in good health. Sample: peripheral blood mononuclear cells. The rearrangement links TRBV11-3 to TRBJ2-1; 10 nucleotides agree with TRBD2. This chain's CDR3 is CASSLLAGAYNEQFF. The CDR3 bases that were read are TGTGCCAGCAGCTTACTAGCGGGAGCCTACAATGAG.